This T cell receptor (beta chain) stems from a study of Ad26.COV2.S vaccination and SARS-CoV-2 variants. The method was immunoSEQ multiplex PCR; TCRdb's version includes in-frame clones alone and lacks a portion of them. The sample lists 500,000 or so clones, around 90% occurring once. This CDR3 is 13 amino acids long. Germline CDR1 MNHEY, CDR2 SVGAGI. V lost 8 bases and J lost 0; bases outside the gene matches: 2. The treatment is: around 19 received Ad26.COV2.S at low or high dose, single or two shots; 5 received placebo; per-sample allocation not given. Vaccine and placebo recipients were sampled on day 63 after the first injection.

The material was peripheral blood, obtained in a trial of Ad26.COV2.S vaccine versus placebo. The chain links TRBV6-5 to TRBJ2-7; 9 positions match TRBD2. This sequence was found in a person between 18 and 65 years old who received the Ad26.COV2.S COVID-19 vaccine or a placebo. The DNA for the CDR3 is TGTGCCAGCGGACTAGCGCACTCCTACGAGCAGTACTTC. As protein: CASGLAHSYEQYF.